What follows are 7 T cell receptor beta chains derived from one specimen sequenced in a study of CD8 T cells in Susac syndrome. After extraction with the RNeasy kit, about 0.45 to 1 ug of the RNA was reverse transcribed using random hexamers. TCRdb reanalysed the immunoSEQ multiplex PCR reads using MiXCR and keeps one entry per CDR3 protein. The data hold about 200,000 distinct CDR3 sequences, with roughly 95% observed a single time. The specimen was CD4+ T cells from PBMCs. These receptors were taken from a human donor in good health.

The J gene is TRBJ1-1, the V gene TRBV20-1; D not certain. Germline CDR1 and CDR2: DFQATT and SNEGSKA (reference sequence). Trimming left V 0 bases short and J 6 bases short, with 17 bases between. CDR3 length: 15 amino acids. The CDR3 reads CSARDLQAGKAEAFF. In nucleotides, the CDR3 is TGCAGTGCTAGAGATCTCCAAGCGGGGAAGGCTGAAGCTTTCTTT.

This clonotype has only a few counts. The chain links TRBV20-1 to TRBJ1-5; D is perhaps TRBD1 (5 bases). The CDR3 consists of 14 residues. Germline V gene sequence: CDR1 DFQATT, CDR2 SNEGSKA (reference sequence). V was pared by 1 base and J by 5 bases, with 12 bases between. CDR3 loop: CSARVGGEHQPQHF. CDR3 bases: TGCAGTGCTAGAGTGGGGGGAGAGCATCAGCCCCAGCATTTT.

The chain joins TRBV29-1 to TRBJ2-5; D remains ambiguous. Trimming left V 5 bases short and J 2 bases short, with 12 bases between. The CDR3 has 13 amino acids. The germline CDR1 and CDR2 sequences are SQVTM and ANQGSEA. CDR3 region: CSVKRLFQETQYF. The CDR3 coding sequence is TGCAGCGTTAAACGGTTATTTCAAGAGACCCAGTACTTC.

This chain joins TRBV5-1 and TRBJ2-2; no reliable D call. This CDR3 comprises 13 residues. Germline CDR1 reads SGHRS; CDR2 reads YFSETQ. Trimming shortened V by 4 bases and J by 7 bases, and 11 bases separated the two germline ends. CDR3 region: CASSQKGDGELFF. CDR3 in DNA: TGCGCCAGCAGCCAGAAGGGCGACGGGGAGCTGTTTTTT.

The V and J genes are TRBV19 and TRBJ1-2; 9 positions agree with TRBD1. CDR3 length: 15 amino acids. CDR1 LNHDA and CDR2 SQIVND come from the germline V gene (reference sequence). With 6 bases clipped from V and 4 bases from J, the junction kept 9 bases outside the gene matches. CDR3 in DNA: TGTGCCAGTAGGGGACCGGACAGGGGAGTCTATGGCTACACCTTC. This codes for CASRGPDRGVYGYTF.

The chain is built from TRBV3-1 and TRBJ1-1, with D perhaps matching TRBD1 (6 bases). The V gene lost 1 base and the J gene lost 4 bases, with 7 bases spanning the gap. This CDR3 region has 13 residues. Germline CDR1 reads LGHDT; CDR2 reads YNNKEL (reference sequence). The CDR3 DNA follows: TGTGCCAGCAGCCAAGCAGGGGCCACTGAAGCTTTCTTT. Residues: CASSQAGATEAFF.

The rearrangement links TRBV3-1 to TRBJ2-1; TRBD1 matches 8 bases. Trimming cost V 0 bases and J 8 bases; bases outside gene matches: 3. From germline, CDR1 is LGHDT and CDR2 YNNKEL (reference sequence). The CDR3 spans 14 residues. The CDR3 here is CASSQDRGQDEQFF. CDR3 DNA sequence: TGTGCCAGCAGCCAAGACAGGGGGCAGGATGAGCAGTTCTTC.